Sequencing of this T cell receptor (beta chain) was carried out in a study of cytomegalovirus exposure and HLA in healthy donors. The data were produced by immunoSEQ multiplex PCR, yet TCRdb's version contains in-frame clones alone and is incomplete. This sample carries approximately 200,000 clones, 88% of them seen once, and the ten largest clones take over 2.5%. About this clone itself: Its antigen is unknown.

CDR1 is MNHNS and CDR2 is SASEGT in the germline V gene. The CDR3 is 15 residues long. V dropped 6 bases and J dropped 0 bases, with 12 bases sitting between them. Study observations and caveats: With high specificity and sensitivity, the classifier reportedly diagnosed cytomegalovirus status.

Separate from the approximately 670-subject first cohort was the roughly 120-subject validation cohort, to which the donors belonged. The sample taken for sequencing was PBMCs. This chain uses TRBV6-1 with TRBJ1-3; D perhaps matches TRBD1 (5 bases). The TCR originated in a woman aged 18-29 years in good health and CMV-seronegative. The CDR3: CASRRTGISGNTIYF. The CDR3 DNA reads TGTGCCAGCAGGAGAACAGGAATCTCTGGAAACACCATATATTTT.